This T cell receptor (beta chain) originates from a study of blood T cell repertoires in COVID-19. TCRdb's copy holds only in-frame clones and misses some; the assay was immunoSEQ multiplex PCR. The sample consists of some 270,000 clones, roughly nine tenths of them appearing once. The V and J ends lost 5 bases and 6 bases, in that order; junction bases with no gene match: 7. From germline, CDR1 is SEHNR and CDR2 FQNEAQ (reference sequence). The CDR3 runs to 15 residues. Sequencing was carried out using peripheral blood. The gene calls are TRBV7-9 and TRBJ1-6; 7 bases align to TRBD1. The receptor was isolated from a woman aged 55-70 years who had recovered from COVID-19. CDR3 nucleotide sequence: TGTGCCAGCAGCCCGTACACAGGGGTTAATTCACCCCTCCACTTT. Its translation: CASSPYTGVNSPLHF.